This T cell receptor (beta chain) was recovered during a study of blood T cell repertoires in COVID-19. Overall study context: The United States, Italy and Spain supplied acute and convalescent COVID-19 samples. T cells, B-cell-depleted T cells, or PBMCs provided the cDNA or gDNA that served as material.

Membership in each cohort depended on participant-reported clinical history. Trimming removed 4 bases at V and 1 base at J, with 14 bases between. Germline lookup yields CDR1 SGHRS and CDR2 YFSETQ. The CDR3 spans 15 residues. The authors' processing: Amplification of reference gene primers provided the estimated nucleated cell counts. Measured with immunoSEQ multiplex PCR; TCRdb has only the in-frame clones, and not every one. The V and J calls and clone size come from that table; D and trimming were worked out from the DNA. The sample carries a few hundred thousand clones, roughly 90% recorded once. The sequence was obtained from a young woman who had been exposed to COVID-19. V and J are TRBV5-1 and TRBJ1-1, with D perhaps matching TRBD1 (6 bases). Input material: PBMCs or T cells enriched from blood (not recorded which). CDR3 protein: CASSIAGHPNTEAFF. CDR3 bases: TGCGCCAGCAGCATAGCGGGACACCCGAACACTGAAGCTTTCTTT.